The clone carrying this T cell receptor (beta chain) occurred many times. This record comes from a study of T-cell reconstitution after alpha-beta-depleted transplantation in children. Unique molecular identifiers featured in how the TCRbeta library was prepared. TCRdb re-derived calls from the PCR reads in MiXCR, one entry per CDR3 protein. The sample contains around 200,000 distinct CDR3 sequences, about 6.4% of which appear only once. Germline V gene sequence: CDR1 MGHRA, CDR2 YSYEKL. J was trimmed by 2 bases and V by 3 bases; bases with no gene match: 10. The CDR3 sequence is 18 residues long. V gene TRBV4-1 combines with J gene TRBJ1-5; TRBD1 aligns across 10 bases. The receptor comes from a human donor who donated a stem cell graft to a child with Wiskott-Aldrich syndrome. Material: PBMCs from the stem cell graft donor, obtained from the stem cell graft. The CDR3 loop reads CASSQGFTGTGGNQPQHF. CDR3 bases: TGCGCCAGCAGCCAGGGTTTCACCGGGACAGGGGGCAATCAGCCCCAGCATTTT.